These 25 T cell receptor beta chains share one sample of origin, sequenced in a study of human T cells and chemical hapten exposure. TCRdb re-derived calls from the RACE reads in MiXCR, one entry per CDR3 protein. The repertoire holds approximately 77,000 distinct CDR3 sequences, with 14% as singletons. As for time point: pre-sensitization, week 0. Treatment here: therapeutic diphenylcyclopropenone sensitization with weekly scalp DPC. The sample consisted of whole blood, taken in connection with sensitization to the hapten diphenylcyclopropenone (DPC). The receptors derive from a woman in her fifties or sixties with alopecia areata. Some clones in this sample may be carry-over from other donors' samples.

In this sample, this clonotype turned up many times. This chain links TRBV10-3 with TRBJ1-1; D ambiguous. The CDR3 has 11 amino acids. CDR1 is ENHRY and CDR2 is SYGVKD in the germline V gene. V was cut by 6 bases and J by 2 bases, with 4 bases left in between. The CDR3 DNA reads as TGTGCCATCAGGGGTAACACTGAAGCTTTCTTT. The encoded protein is CAIRGNTEAFF.

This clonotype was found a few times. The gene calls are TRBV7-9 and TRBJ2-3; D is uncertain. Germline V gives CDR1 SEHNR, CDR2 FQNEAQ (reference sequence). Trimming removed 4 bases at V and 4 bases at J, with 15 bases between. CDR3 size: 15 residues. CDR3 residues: CASSYEIVRADTQYF. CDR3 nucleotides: TGTGCCAGCAGCTACGAAATAGTACGGGCAGATACGCAGTATTTT. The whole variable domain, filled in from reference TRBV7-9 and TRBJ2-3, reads DTGVSQNPRHKITKRGQNVTFRCDPISEHNRLYWYRQTLGQGPEFLTYFQNEAQLEKSRLLSDRFSAERPKGSFSTLEIQRTEQGDSAMYLCASSYEIVRADTQYFGPGTRLTVL.

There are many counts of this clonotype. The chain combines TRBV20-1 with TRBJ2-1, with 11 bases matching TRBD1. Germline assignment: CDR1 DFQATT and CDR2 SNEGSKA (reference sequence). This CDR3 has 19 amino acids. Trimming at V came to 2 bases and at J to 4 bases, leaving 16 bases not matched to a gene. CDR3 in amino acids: CSARKRDRGSRDLYNEQFF. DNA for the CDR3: TGCAGTGCTAGAAAACGGGACAGGGGGTCCCGTGATCTTTACAATGAGCAGTTCTTC.

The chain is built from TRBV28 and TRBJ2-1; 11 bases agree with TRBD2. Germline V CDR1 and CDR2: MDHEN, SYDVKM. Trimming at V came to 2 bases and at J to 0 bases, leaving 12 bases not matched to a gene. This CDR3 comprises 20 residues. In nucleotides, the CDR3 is TGTGCCAGCAGTTTAGTGAGCGGGACTAGCGGACCGAGCTCCTACAATGAGCAGTTCTTC. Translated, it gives CASSLVSGTSGPSSYNEQFF.

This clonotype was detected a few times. The CDR3 loop reads CASSQDRGVNEKLFF. The DNA of the CDR3 is TGTGCCAGCAGCCAAGATCGGGGAGTGAATGAAAAACTGTTTTTT. The chain joins TRBV3-1 to TRBJ1-4; D is ambiguous. Per the germline V gene, CDR1 is LGHDT and CDR2 is YNNKEL (reference sequence). The CDR3 spans 15 residues. Trimming stripped 0 bases from V and 5 bases from J, with 10 bases between.

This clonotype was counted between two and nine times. Here the CDR3 reads CAMDQATYGYTF. CDR3 DNA: TGTGCCATGGACCAGGCAACCTATGGCTACACCTTC. The chain carries TRBV30 and TRBJ1-2; D gene unclear. V lost 8 bases to trimming and J lost 4 bases, with 14 bases between them. This CDR3 comprises 12 residues. Looked up from germline, CDR1 is GTSNPN and CDR2 is SVGIG (reference sequence).

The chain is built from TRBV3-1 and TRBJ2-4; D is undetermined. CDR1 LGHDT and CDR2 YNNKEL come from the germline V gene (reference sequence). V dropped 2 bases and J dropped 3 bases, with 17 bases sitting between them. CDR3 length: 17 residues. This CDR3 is CASSQNLVTTIKNIQYF. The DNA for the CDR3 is TGTGCCAGCAGCCAAAATTTGGTCACTACTATCAAAAACATTCAGTACTTC.

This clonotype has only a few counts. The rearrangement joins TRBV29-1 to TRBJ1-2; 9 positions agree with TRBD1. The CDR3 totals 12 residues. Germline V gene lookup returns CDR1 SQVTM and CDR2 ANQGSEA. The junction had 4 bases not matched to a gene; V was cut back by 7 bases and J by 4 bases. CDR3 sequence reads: CSAGTGTYGYTF. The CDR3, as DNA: TGCAGCGCCGGGACAGGGACCTATGGCTACACCTTC.

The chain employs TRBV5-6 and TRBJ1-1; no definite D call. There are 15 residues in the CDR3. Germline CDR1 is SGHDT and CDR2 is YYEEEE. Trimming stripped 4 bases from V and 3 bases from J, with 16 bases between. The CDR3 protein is CASSQPGDFDTEAFF. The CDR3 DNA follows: TGTGCCAGCAGCCAACCGGGTGATTTCGACACTGAAGCTTTCTTT.

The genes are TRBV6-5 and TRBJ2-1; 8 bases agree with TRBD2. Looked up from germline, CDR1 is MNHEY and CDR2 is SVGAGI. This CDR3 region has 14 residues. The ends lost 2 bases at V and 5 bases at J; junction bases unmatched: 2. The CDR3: CASSYVAGNNEQFF. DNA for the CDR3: TGTGCCAGCAGTTACGTAGCGGGGAACAATGAGCAGTTCTTC.

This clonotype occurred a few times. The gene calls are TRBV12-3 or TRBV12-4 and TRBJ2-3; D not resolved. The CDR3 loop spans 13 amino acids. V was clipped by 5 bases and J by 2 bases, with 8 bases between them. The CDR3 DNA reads TGTGCCAGCAGTCCCTACCTCACAGATACGCAGTATTTT. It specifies CASSPYLTDTQYF.

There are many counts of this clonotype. The CDR3 loop is CASGVSSNSPLHF. The CDR3, as DNA: TGTGCCAGCGGAGTGTCTAGTAATTCACCCCTCCACTTT. The chain joins TRBV7-9 to TRBJ1-6; D remains unclear. V gave up 8 bases and J gave up 6 bases, with 11 bases separating them. The CDR3 sequence is 13 residues long. Germline assignment: CDR1 SEHNR and CDR2 FQNEAQ (reference sequence).

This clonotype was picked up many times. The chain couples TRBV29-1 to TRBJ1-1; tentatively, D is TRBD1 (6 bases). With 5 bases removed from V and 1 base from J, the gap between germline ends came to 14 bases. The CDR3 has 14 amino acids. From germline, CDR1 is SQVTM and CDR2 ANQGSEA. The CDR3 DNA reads TGCAGCGTTCGTAACAGGGAAGCGAACACTGAAGCTTTCTTT. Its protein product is CSVRNREANTEAFF. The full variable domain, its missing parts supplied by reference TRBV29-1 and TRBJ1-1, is SAVISQKPSRDICQRGTSLTIQCQVDSQVTMMFWYRQQPGQSLTLIATANQGSEATYESGFVIDKFPISRPNLTFSTLTVSNMSPEDSSIYLCSVRNREANTEAFFGQGTRLTVV.

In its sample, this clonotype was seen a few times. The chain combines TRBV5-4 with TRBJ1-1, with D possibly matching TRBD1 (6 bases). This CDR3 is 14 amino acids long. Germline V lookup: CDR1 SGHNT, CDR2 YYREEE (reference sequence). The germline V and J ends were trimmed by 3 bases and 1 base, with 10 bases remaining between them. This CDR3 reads CASSYRDTNTEAFF. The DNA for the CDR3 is TGTGCCAGCAGCTACAGGGACACGAACACTGAAGCTTTCTTT.

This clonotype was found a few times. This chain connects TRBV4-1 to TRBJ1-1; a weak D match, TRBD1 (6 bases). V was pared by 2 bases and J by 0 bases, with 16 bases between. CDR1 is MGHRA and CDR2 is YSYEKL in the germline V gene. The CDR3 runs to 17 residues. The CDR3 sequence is CASSQPRTGHMNTEAFF. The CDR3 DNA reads TGCGCCAGCAGCCAACCACGTACGGGACACATGAACACTGAAGCTTTCTTT.

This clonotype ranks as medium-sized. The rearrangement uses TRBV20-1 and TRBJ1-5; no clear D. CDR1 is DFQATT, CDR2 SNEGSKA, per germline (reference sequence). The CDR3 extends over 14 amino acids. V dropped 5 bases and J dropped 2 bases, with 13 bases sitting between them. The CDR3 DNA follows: TGCAGTGCTTCCGTTGGTGGGCGCAATCAGCCCCAGCATTTT. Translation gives CSASVGGRNQPQHF.

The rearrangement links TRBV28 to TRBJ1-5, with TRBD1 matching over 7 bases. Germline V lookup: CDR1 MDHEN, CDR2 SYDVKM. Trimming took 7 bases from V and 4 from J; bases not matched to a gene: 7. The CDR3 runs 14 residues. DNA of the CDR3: TGTGCCAGCAACCGAGGGGGCCCTAATCAGCCCCAGCATTTT. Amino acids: CASNRGGPNQPQHF.

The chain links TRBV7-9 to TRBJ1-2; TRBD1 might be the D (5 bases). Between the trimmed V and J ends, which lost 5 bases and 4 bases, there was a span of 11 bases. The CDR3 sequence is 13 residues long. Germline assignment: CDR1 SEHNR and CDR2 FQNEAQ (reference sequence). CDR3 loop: CASSPDRAYGYTF. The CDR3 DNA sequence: TGTGCCAGCAGCCCCGACAGAGCCTATGGCTACACCTTC.

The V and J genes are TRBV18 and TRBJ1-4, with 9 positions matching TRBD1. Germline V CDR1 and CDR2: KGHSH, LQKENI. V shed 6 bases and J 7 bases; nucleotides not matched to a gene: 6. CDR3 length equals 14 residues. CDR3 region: CASSPGQGGEKLFF. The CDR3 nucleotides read TGTGCCAGCTCTCCGGGACAGGGCGGTGAAAAACTGTTTTTT.

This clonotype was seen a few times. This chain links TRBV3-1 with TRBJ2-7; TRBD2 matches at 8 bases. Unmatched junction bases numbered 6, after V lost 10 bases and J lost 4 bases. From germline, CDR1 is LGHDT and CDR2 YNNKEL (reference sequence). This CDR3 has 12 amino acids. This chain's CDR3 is CATGRGGYEQYF. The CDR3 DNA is TGTGCCACCGGGAGGGGGGGGTACGAGCAGTACTTC.

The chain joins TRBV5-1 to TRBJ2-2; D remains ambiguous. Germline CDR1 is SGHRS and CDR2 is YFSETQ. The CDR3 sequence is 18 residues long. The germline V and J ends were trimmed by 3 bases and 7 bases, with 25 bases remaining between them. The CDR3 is CASSYQDGPGQRGGELFF. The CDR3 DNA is TGCGCCAGCAGCTACCAGGATGGTCCGGGTCAACGAGGCGGGGAGCTGTTTTTT.

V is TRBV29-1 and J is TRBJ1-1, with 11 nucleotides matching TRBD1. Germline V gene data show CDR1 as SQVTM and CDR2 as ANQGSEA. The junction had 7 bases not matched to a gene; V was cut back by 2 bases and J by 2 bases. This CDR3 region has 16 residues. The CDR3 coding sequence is TGCAGCGTTGAACCCGGGACAGGGGGGATTAACACTGAAGCTTTCTTT. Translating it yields CSVEPGTGGINTEAFF.

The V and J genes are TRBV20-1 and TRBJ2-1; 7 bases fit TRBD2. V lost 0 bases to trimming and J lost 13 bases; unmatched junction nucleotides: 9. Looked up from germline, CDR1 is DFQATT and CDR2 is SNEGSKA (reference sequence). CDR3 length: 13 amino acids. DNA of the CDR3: TGCAGTGCTAGAGAGGGACTATCTAATCTCCAGTTCTTC. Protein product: CSAREGLSNLQFF.

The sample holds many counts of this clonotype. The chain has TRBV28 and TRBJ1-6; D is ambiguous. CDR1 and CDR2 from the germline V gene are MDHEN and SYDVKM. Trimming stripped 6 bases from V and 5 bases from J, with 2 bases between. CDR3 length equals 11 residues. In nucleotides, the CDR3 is TGTGCCAGCAGGGATAATTCACCCCTCCACTTT. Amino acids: CASRDNSPLHF.

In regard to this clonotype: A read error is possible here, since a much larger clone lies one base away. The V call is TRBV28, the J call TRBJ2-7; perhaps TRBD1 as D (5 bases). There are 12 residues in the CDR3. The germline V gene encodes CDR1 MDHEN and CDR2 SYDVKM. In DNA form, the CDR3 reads TGTGTCAGCAGTCAGGGTCGGCTCGAGCAGTACTTC. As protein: CVSSQGRLEQYF.